This T cell receptor beta chain was identified during a study of Ad26.COV2.S vaccination and SARS-CoV-2 variants. Regarding the study as a whole: Vaccine recipients had higher spike-specific TCR breadth than placebo recipients. Breadth measured for non-spike TCRs was similar across vaccine and placebo recipients.

Treatment noted: around 19 received Ad26.COV2.S at low or high dose, single or two shots; roughly 5 received placebo; per-sample allocation not given. Repertoires come from day 63 after the first vaccine or placebo injection. An Ad26 vector carrying the Wuhan-strain SARS-CoV-2 spike served as the vaccine. CDR1 and CDR2 from the germline V gene are LGHDT and YNNKEL (reference sequence). The CDR3 extends over 13 amino acids. The V end lost 3 bases, the J end lost 1 base, and 3 bases lay between the germline ends. The data were produced by immunoSEQ multiplex PCR, yet TCRdb's version contains in-frame clones alone and is incomplete. The data hold about 320,000 clones, with more than 70% observed a single time. On this clone itself: Its specificity is unknown.

Specimen: peripheral blood, collected in a trial of Ad26.COV2.S vaccine versus placebo. The genes are TRBV3-1 (or the pseudogene TRBV3-2) and TRBJ1-4; no reliable D call. This sequence was found in a person aged 18 to 59 who received the Ad26.COV2.S COVID-19 vaccine or a placebo. The CDR3 spells CASSQGTNEKLFF. The CDR3 DNA is TGTGCCAGCAGCCAGGGAACTAATGAAAAACTGTTTTTT.